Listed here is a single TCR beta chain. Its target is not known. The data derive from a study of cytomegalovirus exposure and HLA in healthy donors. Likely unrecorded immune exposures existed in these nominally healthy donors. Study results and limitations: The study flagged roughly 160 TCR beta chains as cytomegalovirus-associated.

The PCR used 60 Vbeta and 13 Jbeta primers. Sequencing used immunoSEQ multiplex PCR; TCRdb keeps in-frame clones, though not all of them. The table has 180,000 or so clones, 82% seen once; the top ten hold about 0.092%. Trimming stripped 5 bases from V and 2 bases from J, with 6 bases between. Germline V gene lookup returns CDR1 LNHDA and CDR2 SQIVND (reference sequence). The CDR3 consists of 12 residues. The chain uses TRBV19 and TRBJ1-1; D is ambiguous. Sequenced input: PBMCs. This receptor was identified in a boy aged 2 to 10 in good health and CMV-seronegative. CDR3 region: CASSFTNTEAFF. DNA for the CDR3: TGTGCCAGTAGTTTTACAAACACTGAAGCTTTCTTT.